Listed below are T cell receptor beta chains from one sample, sequenced in a study of T-cell reconstitution after alpha-beta-depleted transplantation in children. TCRdb processed the PCR reads anew with MiXCR; each CDR3 protein has one entry. The sample contains a few hundred thousand distinct CDR3 sequences, 10% to 15% of which appear only once. The material sequenced was PBMCs, mostly from graft donor cells, taken 360 days after TCRalphabeta/CD19-depleted stem cell transplant. These receptors were taken from a male patient under 18 who had a stem cell transplant for acute myeloid leukemia, so the T cells may come from the graft donor. Both conserved end residues are part of each CDR3. D genes are given only for firm matches. The size of a clone is reported for some rows only, either as once, few or many, or as a class for expanded clones.

v_call	clone_size	j_call	d_call	cdr3_nt	cdr3_aa
TRBV12-5	-	TRBJ2-1	-	TGTGCTAGTGGTTCCCCCTCTGAGGGCAATGAGCAGTTCTTC	CASGSPSEGNEQFF
TRBV7-6	many	TRBJ2-5	TRBD2	TGTGCCAGCAGCTTAGCGGTAGCGGGAGGTCTTCAAGAGACCCAGTACTTC	CASSLAVAGGLQETQYF
TRBV29-1	many	TRBJ2-7	-	TGCAGCGTTGAAGTTAGGGCTCAGGGCGGCCCCTACGAGCAGTACTTC	CSVEVRAQGGPYEQYF
TRBV4-3	few	TRBJ2-2	TRBD2	TGCGCCAGCAGCCGAAGGCAGCTAGCGGGAGTAGGTGGGGAGCTGTTTTTT	CASSRRQLAGVGGELFF
TRBV7-9	few	TRBJ2-7	-	TGTGCCAGCAGCGGTTTGCAGGCCTTGAGCTCCTACGAGCAGTACTTC	CASSGLQALSSYEQYF
TRBV25-1	many	TRBJ2-1	-	TGTGCCAGCAGTGTGGCTGGAGGCGGCAATGAGCAGTTCTTC	CASSVAGGGNEQFF
TRBV3-1	-	TRBJ2-5	-	TGTGCCAGCAGCCAAGAATTGCGTCCTACCCAGTACTTC	CASSQELRPTQYF
TRBV29-1	-	TRBJ2-7	TRBD1	TGCAGCGCAGGCGGCACAGGGGGCGGGGAGCAGTACTTC	CSAGGTGGGEQYF
TRBV18	-	TRBJ2-5	-	TGTGCCAGCTCACAGCTGAGTCCAGAGACCCAGTACTTC	CASSQLSPETQYF
TRBV11-2	-	TRBJ2-2	TRBD2	TGTGCCAGCAGCTTATCCCCCCCCCTTAGCGGGAGGAGAACCGGGGAGCTGTTTTTT	CASSLSPPLSGRRTGELFF
TRBV3-1	-	TRBJ2-3	TRBD2	TGTGCCAGCAGCCAAGGAGGGACTAGCGGGGCAGATACGCAGTATTTT	CASSQGGTSGADTQYF
TRBV29-1	many	TRBJ2-1	-	TGCAGCGTTGCCCTGACTAGTCCGGAGCAGTTCTTC	CSVALTSPEQFF
TRBV5-1	many	TRBJ2-1	-	TGCGCCAGCAGCTTGGCCGGGGTTGAGCAGTTCTTC	CASSLAGVEQFF
TRBV28	-	TRBJ2-7	TRBD2	TGTGCCAGCAGTTTAGTAGCGGGAGGGCCTTACGAGCAGTACTTC	CASSLVAGGPYEQYF